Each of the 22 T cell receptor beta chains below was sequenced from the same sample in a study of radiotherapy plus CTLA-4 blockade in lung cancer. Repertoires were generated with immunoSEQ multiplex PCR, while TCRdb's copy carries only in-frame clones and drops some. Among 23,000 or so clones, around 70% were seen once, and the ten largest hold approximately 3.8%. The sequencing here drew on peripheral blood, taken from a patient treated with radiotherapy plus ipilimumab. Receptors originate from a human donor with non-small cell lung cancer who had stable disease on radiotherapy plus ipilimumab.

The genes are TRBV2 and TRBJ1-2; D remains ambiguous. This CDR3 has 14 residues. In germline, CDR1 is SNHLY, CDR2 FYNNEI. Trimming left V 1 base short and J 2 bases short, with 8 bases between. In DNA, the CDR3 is TGTGCCAGCAGTGAAGTAGTTGGGAACTATGGCTACACCTTC. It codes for CASSEVVGNYGYTF.

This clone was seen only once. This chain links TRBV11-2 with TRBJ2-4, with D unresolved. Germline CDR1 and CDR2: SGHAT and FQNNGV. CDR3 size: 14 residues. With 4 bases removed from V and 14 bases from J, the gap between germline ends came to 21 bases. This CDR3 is CASSSPGVGPWEYF. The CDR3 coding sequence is TGTGCCAGCAGCTCGCCCGGTGTAGGGCCCTGGGAGTACTTC.

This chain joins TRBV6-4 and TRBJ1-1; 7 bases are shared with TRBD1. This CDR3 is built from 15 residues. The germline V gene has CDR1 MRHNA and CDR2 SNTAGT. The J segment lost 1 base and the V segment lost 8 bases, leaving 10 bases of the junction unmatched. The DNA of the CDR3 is TGTGCCAGCGCGACTCCGGGACAGAAGAACACTGAAGCTTTCTTT. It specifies CASATPGQKNTEAFF.

The CDR3 region is CASSLGQGTEQFF. The CDR3 DNA reads TGTGCCAGCAGTCTGGGACAGGGGACTGAGCAGTTCTTC. The rearrangement links TRBV2 to TRBJ2-1, with TRBD1 matching 10 bases. CDR3 length: 13 amino acids. Germline loops: CDR1 SNHLY, CDR2 FYNNEI. Losses at the gene ends were 5 bases for V and 9 bases for J; bases not matched to a gene: 4.

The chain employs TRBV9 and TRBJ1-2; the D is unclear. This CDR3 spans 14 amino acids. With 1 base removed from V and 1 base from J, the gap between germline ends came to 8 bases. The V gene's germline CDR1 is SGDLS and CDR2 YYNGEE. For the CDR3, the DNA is TGTGCCAGCAGCGTAAGTCTGGATAACTATGGCTACACCTTC. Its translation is CASSVSLDNYGYTF.

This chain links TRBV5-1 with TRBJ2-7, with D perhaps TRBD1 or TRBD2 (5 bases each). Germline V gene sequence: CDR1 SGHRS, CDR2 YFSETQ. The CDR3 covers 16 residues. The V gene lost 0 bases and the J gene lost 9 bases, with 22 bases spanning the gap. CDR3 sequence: CASSLGSPGTGQGQYF. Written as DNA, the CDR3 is TGCGCCAGCAGCTTGGGATCCCCCGGGACCGGACAAGGGCAGTACTTC.

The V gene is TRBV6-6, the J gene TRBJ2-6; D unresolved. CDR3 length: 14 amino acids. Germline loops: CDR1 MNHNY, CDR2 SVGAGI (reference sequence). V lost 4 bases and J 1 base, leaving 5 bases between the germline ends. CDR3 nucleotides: TGTGCCAGCAGTTCAGGATCTGGGGCCAACGTCCTGACTTTC. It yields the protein CASSSGSGANVLTF.

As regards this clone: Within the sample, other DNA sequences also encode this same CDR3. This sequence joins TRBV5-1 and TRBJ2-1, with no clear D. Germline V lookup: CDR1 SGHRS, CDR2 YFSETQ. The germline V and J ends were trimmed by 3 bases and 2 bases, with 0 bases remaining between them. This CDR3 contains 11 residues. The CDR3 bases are TGCGCCAGCAGCTCCTACAATGAGCAGTTCTTC. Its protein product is CASSSYNEQFF.

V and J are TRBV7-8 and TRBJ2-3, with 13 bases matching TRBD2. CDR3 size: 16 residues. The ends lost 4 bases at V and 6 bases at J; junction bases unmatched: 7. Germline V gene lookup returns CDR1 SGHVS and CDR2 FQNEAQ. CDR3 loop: CASSSRTSGSRDTQYF. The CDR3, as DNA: TGTGCCAGCAGCTCCAGGACTAGCGGGAGCCGCGATACGCAGTATTTT.

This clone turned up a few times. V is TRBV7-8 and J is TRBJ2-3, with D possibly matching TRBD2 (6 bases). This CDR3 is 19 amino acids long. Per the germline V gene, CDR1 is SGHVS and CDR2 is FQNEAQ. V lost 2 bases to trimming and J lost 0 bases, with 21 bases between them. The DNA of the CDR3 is TGTGCCAGCAGCTTATATCGGAGGGGTGGTGGGCGGAGCACAGATACGCAGTATTTT. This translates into CASSLYRRGGGRSTDTQYF.

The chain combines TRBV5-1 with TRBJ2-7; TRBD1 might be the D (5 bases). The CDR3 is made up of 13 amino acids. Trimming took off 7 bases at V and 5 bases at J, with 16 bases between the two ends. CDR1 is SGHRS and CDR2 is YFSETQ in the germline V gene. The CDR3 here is CASGQQGSHEQYF. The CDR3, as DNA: TGCGCCAGCGGCCAGCAGGGATCCCACGAGCAGTACTTC. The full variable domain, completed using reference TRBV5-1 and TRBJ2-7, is KAGVTQTPRYLIKTRGQQVTLSCSPISGHRSVSWYQQTPGQGLQFLFEYFSETQRNKGNFPGRFSGRQFSNSRSEMNVSTLELGDSALYLCASGQQGSHEQYFGPGTRLTVT.

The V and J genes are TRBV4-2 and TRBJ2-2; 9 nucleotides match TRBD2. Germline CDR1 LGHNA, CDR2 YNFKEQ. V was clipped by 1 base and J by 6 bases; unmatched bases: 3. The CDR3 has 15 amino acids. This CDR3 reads CASSQASGMSGELFF. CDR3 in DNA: TGTGCCAGCAGCCAAGCTAGCGGGATGTCCGGGGAGCTGTTTTTT.

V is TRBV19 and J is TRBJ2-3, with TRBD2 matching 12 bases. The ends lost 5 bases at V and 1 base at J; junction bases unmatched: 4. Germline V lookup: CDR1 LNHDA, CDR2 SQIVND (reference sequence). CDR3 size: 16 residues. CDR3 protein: CASSVRLAGGTDTQYF. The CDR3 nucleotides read TGTGCCAGTAGTGTCAGACTAGCGGGAGGCACAGATACGCAGTATTTT. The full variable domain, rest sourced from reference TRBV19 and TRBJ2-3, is DGGITQSPKYLFRKEGQNVTLSCEQNLNHDAMYWYRQDPGQGLRLIYYSQIVNDFQKGDIAEGYSVSREKKESFPLTVTSAQKNPTAFYLCASSVRLAGGTDTQYFGPGTRLTVL.

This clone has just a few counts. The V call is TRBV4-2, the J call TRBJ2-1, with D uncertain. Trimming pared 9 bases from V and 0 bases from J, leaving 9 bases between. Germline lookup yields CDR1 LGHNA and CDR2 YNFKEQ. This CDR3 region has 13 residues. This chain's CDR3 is CASRLSSYNEQFF. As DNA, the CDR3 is TGTGCCAGTCGCCTCAGCTCCTACAATGAGCAGTTCTTC.

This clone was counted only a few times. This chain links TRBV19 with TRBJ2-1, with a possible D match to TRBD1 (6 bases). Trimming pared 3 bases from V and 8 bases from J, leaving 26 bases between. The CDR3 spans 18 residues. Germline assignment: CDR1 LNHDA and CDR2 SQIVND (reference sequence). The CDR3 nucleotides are TGTGCCAGTAGTATGGGCCCGAGCACAGGGCGACCGGACGATGAGCAGTTCTTC. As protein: CASSMGPSTGRPDDEQFF.

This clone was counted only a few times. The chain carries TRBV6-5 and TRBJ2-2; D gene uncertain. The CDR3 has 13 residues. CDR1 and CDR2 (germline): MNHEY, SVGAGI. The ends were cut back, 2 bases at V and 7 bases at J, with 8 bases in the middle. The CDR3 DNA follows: TGTGCCAGCAGTTACCTCCCCCACGGGGAGCTGTTTTTT. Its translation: CASSYLPHGELFF.

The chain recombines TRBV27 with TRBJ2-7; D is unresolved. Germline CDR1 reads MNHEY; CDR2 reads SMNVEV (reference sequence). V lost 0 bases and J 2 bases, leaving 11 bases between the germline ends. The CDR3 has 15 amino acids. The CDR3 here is CASSLSPGVTYEQYF. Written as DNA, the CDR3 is TGTGCCAGCAGTTTATCCCCTGGGGTTACCTACGAGCAGTACTTC.

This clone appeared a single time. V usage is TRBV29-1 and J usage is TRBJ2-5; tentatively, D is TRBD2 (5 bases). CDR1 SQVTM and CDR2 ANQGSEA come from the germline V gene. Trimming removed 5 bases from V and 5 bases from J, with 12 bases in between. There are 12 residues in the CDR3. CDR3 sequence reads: CSVTRTEETQYF. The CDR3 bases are TGCAGCGTTACTAGAACGGAGGAGACCCAGTACTTC.

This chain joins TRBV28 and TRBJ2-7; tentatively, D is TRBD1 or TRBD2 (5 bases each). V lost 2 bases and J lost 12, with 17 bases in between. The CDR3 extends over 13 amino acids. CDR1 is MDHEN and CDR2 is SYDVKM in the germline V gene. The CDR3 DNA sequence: TGTGCCAGCAGTTTAGGGGACCTATCGCGGTCGTACTTC. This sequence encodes CASSLGDLSRSYF. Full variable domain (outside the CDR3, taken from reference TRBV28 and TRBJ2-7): DVKVTQSSRYLVKRTGEKVFLECVQDMDHENMFWYRQDPGLGLRLIYFSYDVKMKEKGDIPEGYSVSREKKERFSLILESASTNQTSMYLCASSLGDLSRSYFGPGTRLTVT.

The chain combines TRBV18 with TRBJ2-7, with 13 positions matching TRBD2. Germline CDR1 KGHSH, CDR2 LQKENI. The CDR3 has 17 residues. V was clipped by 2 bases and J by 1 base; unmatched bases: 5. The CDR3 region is CASSPNQGLAGSYEQYF. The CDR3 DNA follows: TGTGCCAGCTCACCAAACCAGGGACTAGCGGGATCCTACGAGCAGTACTTC.

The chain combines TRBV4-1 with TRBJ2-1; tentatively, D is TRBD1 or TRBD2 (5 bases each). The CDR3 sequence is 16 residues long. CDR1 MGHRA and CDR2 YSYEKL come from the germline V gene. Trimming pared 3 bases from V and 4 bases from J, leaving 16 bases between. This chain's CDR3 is CASSHASGTLYNEQFF. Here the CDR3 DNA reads TGCGCCAGCAGCCACGCTTCCGGGACCCTTTACAATGAGCAGTTCTTC.

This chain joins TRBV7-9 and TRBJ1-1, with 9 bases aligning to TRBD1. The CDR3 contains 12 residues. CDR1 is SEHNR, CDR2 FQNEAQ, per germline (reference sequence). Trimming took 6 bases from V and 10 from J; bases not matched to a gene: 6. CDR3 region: CASRENRGRAFF. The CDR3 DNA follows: TGTGCCAGCAGAGAAAACAGGGGGCGAGCTTTCTTT.